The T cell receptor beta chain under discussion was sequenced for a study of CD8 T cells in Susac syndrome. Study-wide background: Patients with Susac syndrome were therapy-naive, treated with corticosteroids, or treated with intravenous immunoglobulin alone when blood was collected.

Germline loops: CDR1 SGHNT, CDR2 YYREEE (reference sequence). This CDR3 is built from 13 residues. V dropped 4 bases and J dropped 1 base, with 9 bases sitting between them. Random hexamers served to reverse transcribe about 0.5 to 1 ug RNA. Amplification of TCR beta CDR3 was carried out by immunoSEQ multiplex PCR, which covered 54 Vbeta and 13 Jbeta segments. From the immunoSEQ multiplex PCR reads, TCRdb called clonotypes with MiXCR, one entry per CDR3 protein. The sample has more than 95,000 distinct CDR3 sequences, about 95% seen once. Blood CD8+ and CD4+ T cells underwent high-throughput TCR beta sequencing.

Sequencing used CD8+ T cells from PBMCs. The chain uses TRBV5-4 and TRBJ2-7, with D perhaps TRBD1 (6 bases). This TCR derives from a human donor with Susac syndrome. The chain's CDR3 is CASSNRDSYEQYF. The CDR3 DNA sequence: TGTGCCAGCAGCAACAGGGATTCCTACGAGCAGTACTTC.